The source of this T cell receptor (beta chain) is a study of blood T cell repertoires in COVID-19. Study-wide context: Italy, Spain and the United States were the sources of the convalescent and acute COVID-19 samples. PBMCs, B-cell-depleted T cells, or T cells were the source of the cDNA or gDNA that made up the material.

Per the authors' pipeline: The authors estimated nucleated cell counts from reference gene primer amplification. Some clones are missing from TCRdb's copy, which holds only in-frame ones; the method was immunoSEQ multiplex PCR. From that table come the V and J calls and clone size; the DNA was used to work out D and trimming. The table records some 90,000 clones, 75% to 95% of them present only once. J was trimmed by 7 bases and V by 5 bases; bases with no gene match: 10. Germline V gene sequence: CDR1 SEHNR, CDR2 FQNEAQ (reference sequence). The CDR3 loop spans 15 amino acids. The sample holds one count of this clone.

The gene calls are TRBV7-9 and TRBJ1-4; TRBD1 agrees at 7 bases. The source of this sequence is a woman in her 50s in a cohort sampled during active COVID-19. Sequenced input: peripheral blood. As DNA, the CDR3 is TGTGCCAGCAGCGTATACAGGGGCGAAGGTGAAAAACTGTTTTTT. Translation gives CASSVYRGEGEKLFF. Full variable domain (remainder filled in from reference TRBV7-9 and TRBJ1-4): DTGVSQNPRHKITKRGQNVTFRCDPISEHNRLYWYRQTLGQGPEFLTYFQNEAQLEKSRLLSDRFSAERPKGSFSTLEIQRTEQGDSAMYLCASSVYRGEGEKLFFGSGTQLSVL.